Each of the 8 T cell receptor beta chains below was sequenced from the same sample in a study of blood T cell repertoires in COVID-19. Assay: immunoSEQ multiplex PCR; the TCRdb copy retains only in-frame clones and omits some. Of some 200,000 clones listed, around 85% are singletons. Sequencing was done on a sample of peripheral blood. The receptors were sampled from a woman of 80 years or more with acute or convalescent COVID-19.

The rearrangement joins TRBV9 to TRBJ2-5; TRBD2 matches at 8 bases. The J segment lost 5 bases and the V segment lost 6 bases, leaving 12 bases of the junction unmatched. The CDR3 is 15 amino acids. The germline CDR1 and CDR2 sequences are SGDLS and YYNGEE. The CDR3 coding sequence is TGTGCCAGCACCGCCGATAGCGGGATGGGGGAGACCCAGTACTTC. Its translation: CASTADSGMGETQYF.

The CDR3 DNA sequence: TGTGCCAGCAGCCACAGGGCCCCGGTCCATGGCTACACCTTC. The encoded protein is CASSHRAPVHGYTF. This rearrangement joins TRBV7-9 to TRBJ1-2; D perhaps matches TRBD1 (6 bases). The CDR3 contains 14 residues. Per the germline V gene, CDR1 is SEHNR and CDR2 is FQNEAQ (reference sequence). Trimming cost V 5 bases and J 6 bases, with 16 bases left between them.

The V and J genes are TRBV24-1 and TRBJ1-1, with 7 bases matching TRBD1. Per the germline V gene, CDR1 is KGHDR and CDR2 is SFDVKD. This CDR3 contains 14 residues. The ends lost 7 bases at V and 4 bases at J; junction bases unmatched: 8. CDR3 DNA: TGTGCCACCAGGAGACAGGGTGACAGCACTGAAGCTTTCTTT. This codes for CATRRQGDSTEAFF.

The chain carries TRBV30 and TRBJ1-1; TRBD1 matches 9 bases. Germline V gene data show CDR1 as GTSNPN and CDR2 as SVGIG (reference sequence). The CDR3 loop spans 13 amino acids. The V segment lost 5 bases and the J segment 2 bases; nucleotides outside the gene matches: 3. CDR3 sequence: CAWHTGGNTEAFF. CDR3 DNA sequence: TGTGCCTGGCACACAGGGGGCAACACTGAAGCTTTCTTT.

The genes are TRBV4-2 and TRBJ1-6; the D is unclear. Germline loops: CDR1 LGHNA, CDR2 YNFKEQ. V was trimmed by 0 bases and J by 7 bases, leaving 7 bases between them. The CDR3 has 14 residues. Here the CDR3 DNA reads TGTGCCAGCAGCCAAGATGTGAGGAATTCACCCCTCCACTTT. Translated, it gives CASSQDVRNSPLHF.

The chain links TRBV5-4 to TRBJ2-7; no reliable D call. The CDR3 loop spans 19 amino acids. V was trimmed by 3 bases and J by 3 bases, leaving 28 bases between them. In germline, CDR1 is SGHNT, CDR2 YYREEE (reference sequence). In DNA form, the CDR3 reads TGTGCCAGCAGCTCGTTCGGCGGTCCTCTCCGTAGTGGTTTCTACGAGCAGTACTTC. As protein: CASSSFGGPLRSGFYEQYF.

This clone came up once. The chain couples TRBV3-1 (or the pseudogene TRBV3-2) to TRBJ2-7; 13 positions agree with TRBD2. CDR1 and CDR2 from the germline V gene are LGHDT and YNNKEL (reference sequence). CDR3 length: 17 amino acids. The J segment lost 0 bases and the V segment lost 4 bases, leaving 6 bases of the junction unmatched. The CDR3 sequence is CASSRLAGGPSSYEQYF. In DNA form, the CDR3 reads TGTGCCAGCAGCCGACTAGCGGGAGGCCCTAGCTCCTACGAGCAGTACTTC.

Here the CDR3 DNA reads TGTGCCAGCAGCTTAGACCGAGCGGGAGTTGGGGAGCAGTTCTTC. Translating it yields CASSLDRAGVGEQFF. V and J are TRBV7-2 and TRBJ2-1; the match to TRBD2 covers 8 bases. The germline V gene encodes CDR1 SGHTA and CDR2 FQGNSA. Losses at the gene ends were 1 base for V and 10 bases for J; bases not matched to a gene: 9. The CDR3 loop spans 15 amino acids.